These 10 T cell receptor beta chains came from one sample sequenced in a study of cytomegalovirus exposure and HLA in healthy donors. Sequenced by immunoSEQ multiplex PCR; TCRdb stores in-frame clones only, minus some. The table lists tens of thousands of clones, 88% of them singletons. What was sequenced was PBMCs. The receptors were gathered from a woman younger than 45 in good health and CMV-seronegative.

The chain's CDR3 is CASSHNRKTGTHTYEQYF. The CDR3 DNA follows: TGTGCCAGCAGTCATAACCGGAAGACCGGGACACACACCTACGAGCAGTACTTC. The J gene is TRBJ2-7, the V gene TRBV28, with TRBD1 as a possible D gene (6 bases). The V gene's germline CDR1 is MDHEN and CDR2 SYDVKM. The CDR3 is made up of 18 amino acids. With 5 bases removed from V and 2 bases from J, the gap between germline ends came to 25 bases.

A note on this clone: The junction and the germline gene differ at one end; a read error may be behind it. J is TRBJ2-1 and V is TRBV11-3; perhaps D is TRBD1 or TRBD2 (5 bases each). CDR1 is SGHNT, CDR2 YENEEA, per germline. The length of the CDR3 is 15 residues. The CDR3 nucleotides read TGCGCCAGCAGCTTAGGGGAGAGCTCCTACAATGAGCAGTTCTTC. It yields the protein CASSLGESSYNEQFF.

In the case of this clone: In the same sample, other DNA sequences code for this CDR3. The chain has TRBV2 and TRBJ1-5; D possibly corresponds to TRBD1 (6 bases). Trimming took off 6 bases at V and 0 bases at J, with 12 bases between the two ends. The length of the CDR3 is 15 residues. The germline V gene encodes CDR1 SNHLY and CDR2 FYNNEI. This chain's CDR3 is CASRTGINSNQPQHF. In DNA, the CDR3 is TGTGCCAGCAGGACAGGCATCAATAGCAATCAGCCCCAGCATTTT.

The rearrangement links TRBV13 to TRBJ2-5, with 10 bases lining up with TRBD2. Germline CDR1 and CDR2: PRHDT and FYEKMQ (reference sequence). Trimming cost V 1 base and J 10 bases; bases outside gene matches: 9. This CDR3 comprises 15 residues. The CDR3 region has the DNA TGTGCCAGCAGCTTAGAAACTAGCGGGACCCCTATCCAGTACTTC. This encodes CASSLETSGTPIQYF.

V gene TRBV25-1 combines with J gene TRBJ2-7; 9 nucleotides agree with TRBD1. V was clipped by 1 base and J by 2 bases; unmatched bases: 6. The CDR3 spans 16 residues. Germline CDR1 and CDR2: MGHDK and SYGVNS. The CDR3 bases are TGTGCCAGCAGTGAATGGGGACAGGGCATTACCTACGAGCAGTACTTC. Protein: CASSEWGQGITYEQYF.

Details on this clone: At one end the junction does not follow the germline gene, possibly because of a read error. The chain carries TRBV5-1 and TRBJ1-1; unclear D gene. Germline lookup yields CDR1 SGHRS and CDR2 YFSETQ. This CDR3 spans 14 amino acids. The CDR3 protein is CASRLATGNTEAFF. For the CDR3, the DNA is TGCGCCAGCAGATTGGCGACGGGGAACACTGAAGCTTTCTTT. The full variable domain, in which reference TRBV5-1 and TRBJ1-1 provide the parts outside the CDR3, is KAGVTQTPRYLIKTRGQQVTLSCSPISGHRSVSWYQQTPGQGLQFLFEYFSETQRNKGNFPGRFSGRQFSNSRSEMNVSTLELGDSALYLCASRLATGNTEAFFGQGTRLTVV.

CDR3 sequence: CASSVGLATLSPYEQYF. The CDR3 bases are TGTGCCAGCAGCGTAGGACTAGCGACGCTGTCTCCCTACGAGCAGTACTTC. The chain recombines TRBV9 with TRBJ2-7, with 8 bases aligning to TRBD2. The V gene end was trimmed by 0 bases and the J gene end by 2 bases; junction bases not matched to a gene: 10. This CDR3 region has 17 residues. From germline, CDR1 is SGDLS and CDR2 YYNGEE.

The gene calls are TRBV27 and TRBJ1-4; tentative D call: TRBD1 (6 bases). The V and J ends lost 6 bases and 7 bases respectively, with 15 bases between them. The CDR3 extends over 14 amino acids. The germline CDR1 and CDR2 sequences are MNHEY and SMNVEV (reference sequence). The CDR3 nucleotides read TGTGCCAGCAGCCGTACAGGGCTTAGTGAAAAACTGTTTTTT. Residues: CASSRTGLSEKLFF.

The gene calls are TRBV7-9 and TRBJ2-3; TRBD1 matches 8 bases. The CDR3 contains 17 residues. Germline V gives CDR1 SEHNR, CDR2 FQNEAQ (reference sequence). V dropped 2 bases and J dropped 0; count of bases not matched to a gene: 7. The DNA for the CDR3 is TGTGCCAGCAGCTTACGGACAGGGTCGGGTAGCACAGATACGCAGTATTTT. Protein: CASSLRTGSGSTDTQYF. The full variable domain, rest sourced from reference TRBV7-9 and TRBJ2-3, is DTGVSQNPRHKITKRGQNVTFRCDPISEHNRLYWYRQTLGQGPEFLTYFQNEAQLEKSRLLSDRFSAERPKGSFSTLEIQRTEQGDSAMYLCASSLRTGSGSTDTQYFGPGTRLTVL.

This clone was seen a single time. The CDR3: CASSMGGGREETQYF. The CDR3 bases are TGTGCCAGTAGTATGGGGGGGGGACGAGAAGAGACCCAGTACTTC. This sequence joins TRBV19 and TRBJ2-5, with 7 bases fitting TRBD2. The CDR3 runs to 15 residues. CDR1 and CDR2 from the germline V gene are LNHDA and SQIVND (reference sequence). V lost 3 bases, J lost 3 bases, and 7 bases stayed unmatched. The full variable domain, rest sourced from reference TRBV19 and TRBJ2-5, is DGGITQSPKYLFRKEGQNVTLSCEQNLNHDAMYWYRQDPGQGLRLIYYSQIVNDFQKGDIAEGYSVSREKKESFPLTVTSAQKNPTAFYLCASSMGGGREETQYFGPGTRLLVL.